This T cell receptor (beta chain) was obtained from a study of T cells after yellow fever vaccination (dated by TCRdb to between 2018 and 2021). With respect to the entire study: The SMART-Seq v4 Ultra Low Input RNA kit was used to prepare libraries from fractions with low cell numbers. To follow T-cell clones before and after primary and booster YFV17D yellow fever vaccination, bulk TCR alpha and beta repertoires were sequenced over time. The cohort comprised two healthy male donors, one aged 18 to 29 and one aged 30 to 39 years. Blood samples were taken at several timepoints before and after primary and secondary immunization, and bulk PBMC replicates and cell subsets were isolated. Overall study outcomes, separate from this receptor: A small fraction of clonotypes showed up in both the CD4 and CD8 compartments, probably as a result of convergent recombination. After the booster, most of the clones that had expanded following primary vaccination were detected again (about 95% of CD4 and around 90% of CD8), which suggests that memory was broadly maintained. Computational filtering was required because FACS-sorted repertoires could contain abundant contaminating clonotypes from the bulk population. Only a couple of donors were included in the study, so the extent to which the findings can be generalized is limited. Compared with the primary T-cell response, the secondary T-cell response was weaker but faster, peaking on day 5 rather than day 15.

In the case of this clonotype: Its antigen is currently not known. Per-base quality was not reported, and no clone a single base away is much larger than it.

Reading the label with the study, this specimen's treatment or condition is: live attenuated yellow fever vaccine strain. PBMCs were isolated from peripheral blood using a standard Ficoll-Paque protocol. CD4 and CD8 T-cell fractions were isolated with Dynabeads CD4 and CD8 positive selection kits. RNA was extracted with TriZol from bulk PBMCs, CD4 and CD8 fractions, and dextramer-positive and dextramer-negative fractions. V is reduced by 4 bases and J by 4 bases, leaving a spacing of 7 bases between them. CDR1 MNHNS and CDR2 SASEGT were looked up in the germline V gene. The CDR3 goes from the cysteine to the phenylalanine over 12 residues. The CDR3 DNA has 36 bases and is translated from base 1. The listed sequencing device is Illumina NovaSeq 6000. TCR cDNA was made using 5'RACE template switching, a step that added a universal primer site and unique molecular identifiers. Priming of cDNA synthesis was performed from both the TCR alpha and TCR beta constant segments. Library amplification used two PCR steps, and the second PCR step added sample barcodes and sequencing adapters. Sequencing of libraries was done on Illumina HiSeq 2500 (2x100 bp) or NovaSeq (2x150 bp). The original methods were these. MIGEC handled demultiplexing of reads and collapsing into UMI consensus sequences, while MiXCR performed V(D)J alignment. Vaccine-responding clonotypes were defined with edgeR using replicate PBMC samples, requiring FDR below 0.01 and a log2 fold change above 5 up to day 15. Each bulk clonotype was labeled CD4 or CD8 based on which sequenced repertoire, CD4 or CD8, contained the clonotype at higher abundance. TCRdb reprocessing: public reads trimmed at Q25 with fastp, clones called with MiXCR, in-frame beta chains kept. A single entry per CDR3 protein holds the most common genes and DNA from its merged rows. Here the V and J calls rest on TCRdb's processing, not on the authors' analysis. In this sample the table shows about 350,000 distinct CDR3 sequences, around 12% of which occur a single time. 3.2% of the sample belongs to the ten largest clones.

This specimen was CD4+ T cells sorted from PBMCs, taken 15 days after the yellow fever booster vaccination. The origin of this receptor is a man between 18 and 29 years old who received the YFV17D yellow fever vaccine. This chain is built from TRBV6-1 and TRBJ1-2; no D segment can be confidently identified. The CDR3 loop reads CASSGTPYGYTF. The nucleotides are TGTGCCAGCAGTGGCACCCCCTATGGCTACACCTTC.